This T cell receptor (beta chain) is from a study of cytomegalovirus exposure and HLA in healthy donors. The PCR ran on 60 Vbeta and 13 Jbeta primers. Method: immunoSEQ multiplex PCR; TCRdb's copy keeps in-frame clones and lacks some. The table records under 120,000 clones, 79% of them present only once. CDR1 and CDR2 (germline): ENHRY, SYGVKD. Trimming removed 8 bases from V and 7 bases from J, with 21 bases in between. The CDR3 consists of 14 residues. A word on this clone: What it recognizes is unknown.

Overall study results and limits: There were some V segments, including TRBV6-2 and TRBV6-3, excluded as indistinguishable.

Sample: PBMCs. This sequence originates from a woman between 40 and 55 years old in good health and CMV-seronegative. This sequence joins TRBV10-3 and TRBJ2-7, with a weak D call TRBD2 (5 bases). CDR3 nucleotide sequence: TGTGCCATCCCACGGGGTTCCCTATCTGAAGAGCAGTACTTC. The encoded protein is CAIPRGSLSEEQYF.